This T cell receptor (beta chain) was documented in a study of CD8+CD57+ T cells in acquired aplastic anemia. TCR beta VDJ and CDR3 were profiled, and genomic DNA was the template. TCRdb reanalysed the reads using MiXCR and keeps one entry per CDR3 protein. The data hold about 130,000 distinct CDR3 sequences, with roughly two fifths observed a single time. V lost 5 bases, J lost 11 bases, and 10 bases lay in between. Germline CDR1 is SGHTA and CDR2 is FQGNSA. The CDR3 totals 11 residues. V usage is TRBV7-2 and J usage is TRBJ1-5; no clear D. Material for sequencing was sorted CD4+, CD8+, or CD8+CD57+ T cells (not recorded which) from PBMCs. This sequence originates from a human donor in good health, serving as a control. The CDR3 region is CASSPQETQHF. CDR3 nucleotide sequence: TGTGCCAGCAGCCCCCAAGAGACCCAGCATTTT.